These T cell receptor beta chains were read from a single sample in a study of response to subunit inactivated influenza vaccine. One entry per CDR3 protein results from TCRdb running MiXCR on the RT-PCR reads. The table lists around 470,000 distinct CDR3 sequences, less than 7.5% of them singletons. Material: PBMCs from blood, obtained around 25 months after vaccination. These receptor sequences come from a man aged 50-75 years who received an inactivated influenza vaccine. The CDR3 runs from the conserved cysteine through the conserved F or W. Fields, in order: V gene, J gene, D gene, clone size, CDR3 protein, CDR3 DNA. A D gene is named only where the DNA matches it firmly. Expanded clones get a size class; other rows say once, few or many, or leave the size out.

V: TRBV7-8; J: TRBJ2-1; D: TRBD1; size: many; CDR3: CASSLQGDSSYNEQFF; DNA: TGTGCCAGCAGCCTACAGGGGGATAGCTCCTACAATGAGCAGTTCTTC
V: TRBV6-2/TRBV6-3; J: TRBJ2-2; D: TRBD1; size: .; CDR3: CASSGQGVTGELFF; DNA: TGTGCCAGCAGCGGACAGGGGGTTACCGGGGAGCTGTTTTTT
V: TRBV25-1; J: TRBJ1-5; D: .; size: few; CDR3: CASSEGGRGNQPQHF; DNA: TGTGCCAGCAGTGAGGGCGGACGGGGCAATCAGCCCCAGCATTTT
V: TRBV4-2; J: TRBJ1-6; D: .; size: many; CDR3: CASSQEGNFGHSPLHF; DNA: TGTGCCAGCAGCCAAGAAGGGAATTTTGGGCATTCACCCCTCCACTTT
V: TRBV6-4; J: TRBJ2-1; D: TRBD1; size: .; CDR3: CASSIDREREQFF; DNA: TGTGCCAGCAGCATTGACAGGGAGCGTGAGCAGTTCTTC
V: TRBV29-1; J: TRBJ2-5; D: TRBD2; size: many; CDR3: CSVRVTSGPQETQYF; DNA: TGCAGCGTGAGGGTAACTAGCGGGCCGCAAGAGACCCAGTACTTC
V: TRBV11-2; J: TRBJ1-4; D: .; size: many; CDR3: CASSSSTGFNEKLFF; DNA: TGTGCCAGCAGCTCTTCGACAGGTTTTAATGAAAAACTGTTTTTT
V: TRBV7-9; J: TRBJ2-4; D: .; size: .; CDR3: CASSLDLRYSGIQYF; DNA: TGTGCCAGCAGCTTAGATCTTAGGTACTCTGGGATTCAGTACTTC
V: TRBV12-3/TRBV12-4; J: TRBJ2-1; D: .; size: .; CDR3: CASSPLANEQFF; DNA: TGTGCCAGCAGCCCCCTAGCGAATGAGCAGTTCTTC
V: TRBV5-6; J: TRBJ2-6; D: TRBD1; size: few; CDR3: CASSPLGTGKGGANVLTF; DNA: TGTGCCAGCAGCCCCCTGGGGACAGGGAAGGGTGGGGCCAACGTCCTGACTTTC
V: TRBV5-1; J: TRBJ2-2; D: .; size: .; CDR3: CASSRGAANTGELFF; DNA: TGCGCCAGCAGCCGAGGTGCAGCGAACACCGGGGAGCTGTTTTTT
V: TRBV14; J: TRBJ2-5; D: .; size: many; CDR3: CASSYRSGTQETQYF; DNA: TGTGCCAGCAGCTACCGTAGCGGAACTCAAGAGACCCAGTACTTC
V: TRBV29-1; J: TRBJ2-3; D: .; size: .; CDR3: CSVGVGGRSDTQYF; DNA: TGCAGCGTTGGGGTAGGGGGTAGGTCAGATACGCAGTATTTT
V: TRBV20-1; J: TRBJ1-2; D: .; size: many; CDR3: CSARDMVRQGPNYGYTF; DNA: TGCAGTGCTAGAGACATGGTACGGCAGGGACCCAACTATGGCTACACCTTC
V: TRBV29-1; J: TRBJ1-1; D: .; size: few; CDR3: CSVVPDHTEAFF; DNA: TGCAGCGTTGTCCCCGACCACACTGAAGCTTTCTTT
V: TRBV29-1; J: TRBJ2-1; D: TRBD2; size: few; CDR3: CSGRPGTSFGVEQFF; DNA: TGCAGCGGGCGACCCGGGACTAGTTTTGGTGTTGAGCAGTTCTTC
V: TRBV14; J: TRBJ1-2; D: TRBD1; size: .; CDR3: CASSQASWEGAGGYTF; DNA: TGTGCCAGCAGCCAAGCCAGTTGGGAGGGGGCAGGTGGCTACACCTTC